This T cell receptor beta chain is drawn from a study of HIV-infected patients and healthy controls (dated by TCRdb to between 2012 and 2015). Background for the entire study: The study asked whether deep sequencing of the TCR repertoire from small blood samples of HIV patients could detect immune perturbation and reconstitution.

Whole blood was used without cell fractionation, so the repertoire reflected all unsorted peripheral T cells. As controls, roughly 9 uninfected healthy donors were sampled, and a few of those donors gave samples twice, roughly 3 months apart. An approximately 2.5 ml sample of peripheral blood was drawn into Tempus tubes for RNA extraction. Residual genomic DNA was removed with the TURBO-DNase kit and globin mRNA was depleted with GLOBINclear. This clonotype was observed many times. Its antigen remains unidentified. No much larger clone exists at a distance of one base, and base qualities are not known. Results and caveats for the whole study, not just this receptor: Oligoclonality may be reflected in the significantly higher mean Gini indices of HIV-infected repertoires compared with controls. Only sixteen HIV-infected individuals were processed, which the authors considered a major limit on how widely the findings apply. Compared with untreated HIV+ repertoires, healthy control repertoires had roughly threefold more distinct CDR3s and a higher Shannon diversity. Size-matched repertoire data did not replicate the apparent post-therapy recovery of the Gini index in HIV-infected patients. Rare events from HIV-infected data received too much weight under size-matching, and comparisons were complicated by unequal numbers of distinct sequences between patients and controls. During therapy, a significant decrease in frequency was seen for HIV-associated CDR3s, whereas no significant change was found for CMV-associated CDR3s, although most of them became more frequent. Mean usage differed significantly between HIV-infected patients and controls for eight alpha and eight beta V genes. The observed differences in diversity were not explained by the slight differences in age and sex profiles between the study cohorts. In the samples, alpha-beta chain pairing was left undetermined. The study did not determine donor HLA types. Healthy controls shared more CDR3s between individuals than HIV+ patients, by Jaccard index and by count of highly shared sequences. Sequencing depth was restricted by the use of whole blood, which also prevented the dynamics of distinct T-cell subpopulations from being separated. Alpha-chain CDR3s from MAIT cells appeared at high frequency in healthy controls but were severely depleted in HIV+ repertoires.

Around 510 ng RNA was reverse transcribed with SuperScript III using primers against the alpha and beta constant regions. Alpha and beta chain libraries were generated separately via chain-specific third strand synthesis with multiplexing indices. The protocol used a single primer pair to amplify all rearrangements within a chain, which avoided primer bias, and attached molecular barcodes to each cDNA molecule. Purified cDNA was joined by T4 RNA Ligase 1 to a 5' RACE adapter carrying a random hexamer and the SP2 sequencing primer site. With slow temperature ramps used to favor optimal annealing, second strand synthesis was primed from the SP2 site with Phusion polymerase. Each molecule's 12-nucleotide barcode consisted of two random hexamer sequences, both added before amplification and joined together. A brief initial PCR introduced P5 and P7 adapter elements together with a second index, and an approximately 21-cycle amplification PCR using P5s and P7 primers was subsequently performed. The libraries went through approximately 28 PCR cycles in total, were quantified on a Qubit, were sized on a Bioanalyzer, and were diluted to approximately 3.6 nM. Sequencing of the normalized libraries was performed on an Illumina MiSeq with 2 x 250 paired-end kits. Reverse transcription reactions underwent purification over MinElute columns, with elution into around 9.9 ul Tris-Cl. Adapter ligations ran for approximately 25 hours at 16 degrees C and were afterwards cleaned with AMPure XP beads at a 1:1 ratio. On the study's bioinformatics: A modified Decombinator processed the demultiplexed FASTQ files and output V, J, insert and barcode information. Sequences that shared a barcode but differed from the dominant sequence were discarded as errors, and original cDNA molecules were estimated by counting barcodes clustered at Levenshtein distance 3. The R packages ineq, vegan, igraph and RCytoscape were used for downstream analyses, with IMGT nomenclature and CDR3 definitions applied. V gene usage was calculated across distinct sequences, with every TCR tallied a single time to avoid skew from clonal expansion. Unique CDR3 amino acid sequences within a donor were connected in similarity networks whenever two sequences differed by a single Levenshtein edit. In the repertoires, a search was made for a compiled set of published HIV-specific CDR3s (approximately 87 alpha, several hundred beta) and CMV-specific CDR3s (approximately 13 alpha, approximately 250 beta). Random subsampling to size-matched repertoires showed patients' decreased diversity was not caused by their lower sequence numbers. Using fastp trimming at Q25 and MiXCR clonotype assembly, TCRdb reanalyzed the public sequencing data and kept in-frame beta chains. Rows are combined by CDR3 protein, so each entry shows the most common genes and DNA. The V and J calls follow TCRdb's processing rather than the paper's. The sample profile shows approximately 22,000 distinct CDR3 sequences; roughly 7.9% of them were found once. 4% of the sample comes from the top ten.

V has 4 bases trimmed and J has 2 bases trimmed; junction bases matching no gene number 1. The CDR3, from cysteine to phenylalanine, totals 15 residues. The only DNA kept is the CDR3, 45 bases in frame from the first base. This TCR derives from an adult in good health. What was sequenced was blood. Rearrangement joined TRBV12-3 or TRBV12-4 to TRBJ1-5, with 11 bases matching TRBD1. The nucleotides are TGTGCCAGCAGTTGGACAGGGGGCGGCAATCAGCCCCAGCATTTT. This translates into CASSWTGGGNQPQHF.